What follows are 29 T cell receptor beta chains derived from one specimen sequenced in a study of patients and donors after allogeneic stem cell transplantation. In TCRdb, the RT-PCR reads were re-called with MiXCR into one record per CDR3 protein. The sample includes tens of thousands of distinct CDR3 sequences, about 25% of them seen just once. The sample was blood, either unsorted or a sorted T cell fraction (not recorded which). Every receptor here comes from a human donor who was either an allogeneic HSCT recipient or a stem cell or donor lymphocyte infusion donor (not recorded which). It is not recorded whose cells these are; they may come from a transplant donor.

V and J are TRBV29-1 and TRBJ2-7; 7 bases fit TRBD2. The junction had 9 bases not matched to a gene; V was cut back by 5 bases and J by 5 bases. This CDR3 is built from 13 residues. From germline, CDR1 is SQVTM and CDR2 ANQGSEA. This CDR3 reads CSVLLALSDEQYF. The CDR3 nucleotides read TGCAGCGTTCTACTAGCGCTTAGCGACGAGCAGTACTTC.

The chain is built from TRBV19 and TRBJ2-7; no definite D call. The V gene lost 0 bases and the J gene lost 6 bases, with 6 bases spanning the gap. CDR1 LNHDA and CDR2 SQIVND come from the germline V gene (reference sequence). The CDR3 extends over 12 amino acids. CDR3 amino acids: CASSIEGSEQYF. The CDR3 bases are TGTGCCAGTAGTATAGAAGGCAGCGAGCAGTACTTC.

This clonotype was picked up a small number of times. This rearrangement joins TRBV12-3 or TRBV12-4 to TRBJ2-3; the D gene is possibly TRBD1 (6 bases). The CDR3 is made up of 14 amino acids. The V end lost 4 bases, the J end lost 6 bases, and 14 bases lay between the germline ends. The CDR3 coding sequence is TGTGCCAGCAGTTCCCCAGGGGCCCCGGATACGCAGTATTTT. Translated: CASSSPGAPDTQYF.

This clonotype was observed a few times. The chain has TRBV28 and TRBJ1-6; D is undetermined. Trimming left V 4 bases short and J 13 bases short, with 2 bases between. Germline CDR1 MDHEN, CDR2 SYDVKM. CDR3 length: 9 residues. The CDR3 nucleotides read TGTGCCAGCAGTTCTCCCCTCCACTTT. It yields the protein CASSSPLHF.

The chain uses TRBV20-1 and TRBJ2-2, with 11 bases aligning to TRBD2. Germline CDR1 reads DFQATT; CDR2 reads SNEGSKA (reference sequence). CDR3 length equals 15 residues. V lost 6 bases and J lost 2; bases outside the gene matches: 5. The chain's CDR3 is CSAVAGGPNTGELFF. The CDR3 nucleotides read TGCAGTGCGGTAGCGGGAGGGCCTAACACCGGGGAGCTGTTTTTT.

This chain connects TRBV27 to TRBJ2-2; possibly TRBD2 for D (5 bases). V lost 3 bases to trimming and J lost 4 bases, with 12 bases between them. The CDR3 covers 15 residues. Germline V gene data show CDR1 as MNHEY and CDR2 as SMNVEV (reference sequence). In DNA form, the CDR3 reads TGTGCCAGCAGTTTTTTGGCTAGCAGCACCGGGGAGCTGTTTTTT. Protein sequence: CASSFLASSTGELFF.

This clonotype has only one observation. V usage is TRBV7-9 and J usage is TRBJ2-5, with D perhaps matching TRBD1 (6 bases). Deletions cut 1 base from V and 4 bases from J, with 10 bases between. Germline lookup yields CDR1 SEHNR and CDR2 FQNEAQ (reference sequence). This CDR3 contains 14 residues. CDR3 DNA: TGTGCCAGCAGCTTAGATACAGGGCGAGAGACCCAGTACTTC. It yields the protein CASSLDTGRETQYF.

The chain combines TRBV10-3 with TRBJ2-7; no clear D gene. Trimming removed 5 bases from V and 5 bases from J, with 7 bases in between. The CDR3 extends over 11 amino acids. Germline-derived CDR1 and CDR2 are ENHRY and SYGVKD. The CDR3 DNA follows: TGTGCCATCAGTCTCGACCACGAGCAGTACTTC. This gives the protein CAISLDHEQYF.

The chain employs TRBV7-9 and TRBJ1-1; D is possibly TRBD1 (6 bases). Germline V CDR1 and CDR2: SEHNR, FQNEAQ (reference sequence). The V end was cut by 8 bases, the J end by 0 bases, with 7 bases between. This CDR3 spans 12 amino acids. In nucleotides, the CDR3 is TGTGCCAGCGGACAGATGAACACTGAAGCTTTCTTT. Translated: CASGQMNTEAFF.

The V call is TRBV7-2, the J call TRBJ2-2; D is uncertain. The V and J ends lost 5 bases and 10 bases respectively, with 14 bases between them. The germline V gene has CDR1 SGHTA and CDR2 FQGNSA. This CDR3 is 13 amino acids long. The CDR3 region is CASSPRGVPELFF. Here the CDR3 DNA reads TGTGCCAGCAGCCCACGTGGGGTCCCGGAGCTGTTTTTT.

The chain carries TRBV12-3 or TRBV12-4 and TRBJ1-1, with unresolved D. Deletions cut 3 bases from V and 8 bases from J, with 4 bases between. The CDR3 has 10 amino acids. CDR3 bases: TGTGCCAGCAGTTTCGGGGAAGCTTTCTTT. It codes for CASSFGEAFF.

The chain is built from TRBV4-1 and TRBJ1-1, with TRBD1 identical over 8 bases. Germline V gives CDR1 MGHRA, CDR2 YSYEKL. V was clipped by 3 bases and J by 0 bases; unmatched bases: 3. The CDR3 has 15 amino acids. For the CDR3, the DNA is TGCGCCAGCAGCCAGCCAGGGGGCATGAACACTGAAGCTTTCTTT. It yields the protein CASSQPGGMNTEAFF.

This clonotype has more than one count but fewer than ten. This chain links TRBV20-1 with TRBJ2-1; TRBD2 aligns across 11 bases. CDR3 size: 16 residues. V shed 3 bases, J shed 0 bases, and the junction held 4 bases outside the gene matches. The germline gives CDR1 DFQATT, CDR2 SNEGSKA (reference sequence). The CDR3 spells CSASRLAGGSYNEQFF. As DNA, the CDR3 is TGCAGTGCTAGCCGGCTAGCGGGAGGCTCCTACAATGAGCAGTTCTTC.

J is TRBJ1-2 and V is TRBV11-2; D might be TRBD1 (5 bases). The CDR3 sequence is 15 residues long. V was trimmed by 1 base and J by 2 bases, leaving 11 bases between them. Germline loops: CDR1 SGHAT, CDR2 FQNNGV. CDR3 loop: CASSLGQGGNYGYTF. Here the CDR3 DNA reads TGTGCCAGCAGCTTAGGGCAGGGAGGGAACTATGGCTACACCTTC.

The rearrangement links TRBV20-1 to TRBJ1-1; the D is unclear. This CDR3 region has 13 residues. V was trimmed by 4 bases and J by 0 bases, leaving 9 bases between them. Germline loops: CDR1 DFQATT, CDR2 SNEGSKA (reference sequence). CDR3: CSATPQVNTEAFF. The CDR3 DNA reads TGCAGTGCTACCCCCCAGGTGAACACTGAAGCTTTCTTT.

This clonotype came up many times. J is TRBJ1-5 and V is TRBV20-1, with D possibly TRBD1 on 5 matching bases. The germline gives CDR1 DFQATT, CDR2 SNEGSKA (reference sequence). The V end was cut by 7 bases, the J end by 7 bases, with 17 bases between. The CDR3 is 13 residues long. CDR3 in amino acids: CSVKQTGQQPQHF. The CDR3 nucleotides are TGCAGTGTTAAGCAAACAGGTCAACAGCCCCAGCATTTT.

The chain uses TRBV6-2 or TRBV6-3 and TRBJ2-1, with D maybe TRBD1 (5 bases). The CDR3 runs 12 residues. V shed 7 bases and J shed 3 bases, with 7 bases lying between them. The germline V gene has CDR1 MNHEY and CDR2 SVGEGT. DNA for the CDR3: TGTGCCAGCACGGACAACTACAATGAGCAGTTCTTC. This gives the protein CASTDNYNEQFF.

The rearrangement joins TRBV12-3 or TRBV12-4 to TRBJ2-7, with TRBD1 matching 9 bases. This CDR3 region has 14 residues. The V and J ends lost 5 bases and 3 bases, in that order; junction bases with no gene match: 5. The CDR3 is CASSPSGQGYEQYF. DNA of the CDR3: TGTGCCAGCAGTCCGTCGGGACAGGGCTACGAGCAGTACTTC.

This clonotype was detected only a few times. The rearrangement uses TRBV12-3 or TRBV12-4 and TRBJ2-2, with D unclear. The CDR3 has 15 residues. Trimming removed 4 bases from V and 1 base from J, with 10 bases in between. The CDR3 sequence is CASSWSLLNTGELFF. CDR3 sequence (DNA): TGTGCCAGCAGTTGGTCGCTATTGAACACCGGGGAGCTGTTTTTT.

This clonotype occurred a few times. The chain combines TRBV20-1 with TRBJ1-6, with D possibly being TRBD1 (5 bases). The CDR3 contains 13 residues. The germline V and J ends were trimmed by 3 bases and 4 bases, with 7 bases remaining between them. Germline CDR1 is DFQATT and CDR2 is SNEGSKA (reference sequence). The CDR3 DNA sequence: TGCAGTGCTAGTACAGGTTATAATTCACCCCTCCACTTT. It codes for CSASTGYNSPLHF.

In this sample, this clonotype turned up a few times. V usage is TRBV29-1 and J usage is TRBJ2-1; D is ambiguous. CDR1 is SQVTM and CDR2 is ANQGSEA in the germline V gene. This CDR3 region has 16 residues. V was shortened by 0 bases and J by 0 bases, with 12 bases between the two germline ends. The CDR3 region is CSVEELRSSSYNEQFF. As DNA, the CDR3 is TGCAGCGTTGAAGAACTTCGCTCCAGCTCCTACAATGAGCAGTTCTTC.

The V gene is TRBV9, the J gene TRBJ2-7; D is unresolved. The CDR3 sequence is 14 residues long. Trimming stripped 3 bases from V and 3 bases from J, with 13 bases between. The germline V gene has CDR1 SGDLS and CDR2 YYNGEE. CDR3 amino acids: CASSAHASFYEQYF. The DNA for the CDR3 is TGTGCCAGCAGCGCCCACGCATCTTTCTACGAGCAGTACTTC.

This CDR3 is CASGLEPGTGVYGYTF. The CDR3 DNA sequence: TGTGCTAGTGGTTTGGAACCCGGGACAGGAGTGTATGGCTACACCTTC. The chain uses TRBV12-5 and TRBJ1-2; 8 nucleotides match TRBD1. J lost 5 bases, V lost 1 base, and 9 bases had no gene match. Germline assignment: CDR1 LGHNT and CDR2 FRNRAP. CDR3 length: 16 residues.

Ten or more counts support this clonotype. The V and J genes are TRBV7-9 and TRBJ1-2; 8 nucleotides match TRBD1. The CDR3 extends over 12 amino acids. With V trimmed by 5 bases and J by 9 bases, 5 bases remained unmatched. In germline, CDR1 is SEHNR, CDR2 FQNEAQ (reference sequence). In nucleotides, the CDR3 is TGTGCCAGCAGCATCGGACAGGGAAGCTACACCTTC. Its translation is CASSIGQGSYTF. The full variable domain, rest sourced from reference TRBV7-9 and TRBJ1-2, is DTGVSQNPRHKITKRGQNVTFRCDPISEHNRLYWYRQTLGQGPEFLTYFQNEAQLEKSRLLSDRFSAERPKGSFSTLEIQRTEQGDSAMYLCASSIGQGSYTFGSGTRLTVV.

The table lists this clonotype with many counts. This chain uses TRBV30 with TRBJ1-5; TRBD1 aligns across 12 bases. CDR3 length: 16 amino acids. The germline V gene encodes CDR1 GTSNPN and CDR2 SVGIG (reference sequence). V lost 3 bases to trimming and J lost 4 bases; unmatched junction nucleotides: 7. The CDR3 reads CAWRNPGQGANQPQHF. The CDR3 DNA reads as TGTGCCTGGAGGAACCCGGGACAGGGGGCAAATCAGCCCCAGCATTTT.

The V gene is TRBV7-9, the J gene TRBJ1-6, with a possible D match to TRBD1 (5 bases). This CDR3 has 17 residues. CDR1 and CDR2 from the germline V gene are SEHNR and FQNEAQ (reference sequence). The V end lost 4 bases, the J end lost 2 bases, and 15 bases lay between the germline ends. The CDR3 is CASSSTQGMAYNSPLHF. The CDR3 bases are TGTGCCAGCAGCTCAACTCAGGGAATGGCCTATAATTCACCCCTCCACTTT.

This clonotype was picked up a small number of times. The V call is TRBV10-3, the J call TRBJ2-7; D might be TRBD1 (6 bases). CDR3 length: 14 residues. Germline lookup yields CDR1 ENHRY and CDR2 SYGVKD. V was pared by 4 bases and J by 4 bases, with 14 bases between. Here the CDR3 reads CAISGAGDPYEQYF. The CDR3 DNA follows: TGTGCCATCAGTGGGGCAGGGGATCCTTACGAGCAGTACTTC.

This clonotype occurred a few times. The rearrangement uses TRBV10-3 and TRBJ1-2; 8 positions match TRBD1. This CDR3 comprises 13 residues. Germline lookup yields CDR1 ENHRY and CDR2 SYGVKD. The V gene end was trimmed by 6 bases and the J gene end by 7 bases; junction bases not matched to a gene: 7. This CDR3 is CAISHSTGVGYTF. Here the CDR3 DNA reads TGTGCCATCAGCCACTCGACAGGGGTTGGCTACACCTTC.

In this sample, this clonotype turned up many times. CDR3 bases: TGTGCCAGCTCACCTCTAACAGGGCAAGACACTGAAGCTTTCTTT. As protein: CASSPLTGQDTEAFF. The V and J genes are TRBV18 and TRBJ1-1; possible D gene TRBD1, 6 bases. Between the trimmed V and J ends, which lost 3 bases and 3 bases, there was a span of 14 bases. The CDR3 has 15 amino acids. Germline assignment: CDR1 KGHSH and CDR2 LQKENI.